This T cell receptor beta chain was sequenced during a study of T cells in Graves' hyperthyroidism and ophthalmopathy. The ends were cut back, 1 base at V and 2 bases at J, with 6 bases in the middle. Germline CDR1 is SGDLS and CDR2 is YYNGEE. CDR3 length equals 13 residues. Researchers took RNA transcripts and amplified the TCR beta CDR3 regions from them. HTBI primers were the set used in a first-round RT-PCR of the TCR CDR3. TCRdb independently ran MiXCR on the multiplex PCR reads; one entry per CDR3 protein. Of some 550,000 distinct CDR3 sequences in the sample, about a sixth are singletons; the top ten hold 2.5% to 4%. The authors took PBMCs from 10 ml fresh peripheral blood.

Sequencing used blood. This TCR was sampled from a woman aged 40 to 50 with Graves' ophthalmopathy. The genes are TRBV9 and TRBJ2-5; no reliable D call. CDR3 sequence (DNA): TGTGCCAGCAGCGTACAGGATCAAGAGACCCAGTACTTC. It specifies CASSVQDQETQYF.